The next 30 T cell receptor beta chains were all read from a single sample in a study of shared clonotypes between healthy human individuals. TCRdb's copy holds only in-frame clones and misses some; the assay was immunoSEQ multiplex PCR. The data contain around 2.5 million clones, under 95% of them singletons. Specimen: naive CD4+ T cells from PBMCs. Subset in this sample: CD45RA+ positively selected. These receptors all come from a man younger than 30 in good health. Some clones in this sample may be carry-over from other donors' samples.

J is TRBJ1-5 and V is TRBV10-3; TRBD1 matches at 8 bases. After removal of 2 bases from V and 6 bases from J, the junction contained 3 bases not matched to a gene. CDR3 size: 14 residues. Germline loops: CDR1 ENHRY, CDR2 SYGVKD. CDR3 DNA: TGTGCCATCAGTGAGGGACAGGGAACTCAGCCCCAGCATTTT. It yields the protein CAISEGQGTQPQHF.

The chain carries TRBV2 and TRBJ1-1; tentative D call: TRBD1 (6 bases). Germline-derived CDR1 and CDR2 are SNHLY and FYNNEI. Trimming left V 3 bases short and J 4 bases short, with 12 bases between. This CDR3 has 14 amino acids. The CDR3 DNA follows: TGTGCCAGCAGTGAGGGCAGGGGCGGCACTGAAGCTTTCTTT. It is translated as CASSEGRGGTEAFF.

Notes on this clone: The sample has other DNA sequences that encode this CDR3 too. The chain carries TRBV18 and TRBJ2-2; D not certain. Trimming took off 3 bases at V and 1 base at J, with 6 bases between the two ends. Germline CDR1 KGHSH, CDR2 LQKENI. The CDR3 runs to 14 residues. The CDR3 spells CASSPERNTGELFF. The CDR3 nucleotides read TGTGCCAGCTCACCGGAGCGGAACACCGGGGAGCTGTTTTTT. The entire variable domain, with the rest obtained from reference TRBV18 and TRBJ2-2, is as follows: NAGVMQNPRHLVRRRGQEARLRCSPMKGHSHVYWYRQLPEEGLKFMVYLQKENIIDESGMPKERFSAEFPKEGPSILRIQQVVRGDSAAYFCASSPERNTGELFFGEGSRLTVL.

The chain's CDR3 is CASSLGRDFGNTIYF. The DNA of the CDR3 is TGTGCCAGTAGTCTTGGAAGGGATTTTGGAAACACCATATATTTT. The genes are TRBV19 and TRBJ1-3; D not certain. CDR1 and CDR2 from the germline V gene are LNHDA and SQIVND (reference sequence). Trimming cost V 5 bases and J 3 bases, with 14 bases left between them. The CDR3 loop spans 15 amino acids. The full variable domain, completed using reference TRBV19 and TRBJ1-3, is DGGITQSPKYLFRKEGQNVTLSCEQNLNHDAMYWYRQDPGQGLRLIYYSQIVNDFQKGDIAEGYSVSREKKESFPLTVTSAQKNPTAFYLCASSLGRDFGNTIYFGEGSWLTVV.

The chain has TRBV9 and TRBJ2-7; maybe TRBD1 (6 bases). With 0 bases removed from V and 0 bases from J, the gap between germline ends came to 13 bases. Germline-derived CDR1 and CDR2 are SGDLS and YYNGEE. This CDR3 comprises 16 residues. The CDR3 DNA reads TGTGCCAGCAGCGTAGGGAACAGGGATTTCTCCTACGAGCAGTACTTC. This sequence encodes CASSVGNRDFSYEQYF.

The chain couples TRBV6-1 to TRBJ2-3; D remains unclear. Germline V gene sequence: CDR1 MNHNS, CDR2 SASEGT. The CDR3 is 12 amino acids. Trimming left V 7 bases short and J 5 bases short, with 10 bases between. The CDR3 DNA is TGTGCCAGCATGAACACCTTAGATACGCAGTATTTT. Translating gives CASMNTLDTQYF.

The genes are TRBV19 and TRBJ1-1; D is unclear. In germline, CDR1 is LNHDA, CDR2 SQIVND (reference sequence). This CDR3 is built from 15 residues. V was clipped by 1 base and J by 1 base, with 10 bases between them. The CDR3 region is CASSIGLGQNTEAFF. The CDR3 DNA reads as TGTGCCAGTAGTATAGGATTAGGGCAGAACACTGAAGCTTTCTTT.

The J gene is TRBJ2-7, the V gene TRBV4-1, with 7 nucleotides matching TRBD2. This CDR3 region has 18 residues. Germline CDR1 is MGHRA and CDR2 is YSYEKL. J was trimmed by 6 bases and V by 0 bases; bases with no gene match: 17. The CDR3 coding sequence is TGCGCCAGCAGCCAAGATCGGGGCCCGTGGGAGGGCCCCGGCGAGCAGTACTTC. This encodes CASSQDRGPWEGPGEQYF.

V gene TRBV7-2 combines with J gene TRBJ2-5; 9 bases line up with TRBD2. The CDR3 is 16 residues long. Looked up from germline, CDR1 is SGHTA and CDR2 is FQGNSA. V lost 1 base to trimming and J lost 0 bases; unmatched junction nucleotides: 3. The CDR3 loop is CASSLGLAVYQETQYF. Written as DNA, the CDR3 is TGTGCCAGCAGCTTAGGACTAGCGGTGTACCAAGAGACCCAGTACTTC.

This clone was picked up a small number of times. The chain uses TRBV2 and TRBJ1-1; 7 bases fit TRBD1. The V gene's germline CDR1 is SNHLY and CDR2 FYNNEI. This CDR3 spans 14 amino acids. J was trimmed by 1 base and V by 10 bases; bases with no gene match: 9. The CDR3 DNA sequence: TGTGCCACCGACAGGACAGGACGGAACACTGAAGCTTTCTTT. This translates into CATDRTGRNTEAFF. Based on the CDR3 plus reference TRBV2 and TRBJ1-1, the full variable domain is EPEVTQTPSHQVTQMGQEVILRCVPISNHLYFYWYRQILGQKVEFLVSFYNNEISEKSEIFDDQFSVERPDGSNFTLKIRSTKLEDSAMYFCATDRTGRNTEAFFGQGTRLTVV.

This sequence joins TRBV18 and TRBJ2-4, with 8 bases matching TRBD1. The V and J ends lost 5 bases and 4 bases, in that order; junction bases with no gene match: 10. From germline, CDR1 is KGHSH and CDR2 LQKENI. This CDR3 contains 16 residues. The CDR3 region is CASSKATGVGKNIQYF. For the CDR3, the DNA is TGTGCCAGCTCAAAGGCGACAGGGGTCGGTAAAAACATTCAGTACTTC. Full variable domain (missing parts from reference TRBV18 and TRBJ2-4): NAGVMQNPRHLVRRRGQEARLRCSPMKGHSHVYWYRQLPEEGLKFMVYLQKENIIDESGMPKERFSAEFPKEGPSILRIQQVVRGDSAAYFCASSKATGVGKNIQYFGAGTRLSVL.

The chain carries TRBV7-2 and TRBJ2-5; no clear D gene. The CDR3 loop spans 14 amino acids. CDR1 SGHTA and CDR2 FQGNSA come from the germline V gene. Trimming took 5 bases from V and 1 from J, leaving 11 bases between them. The CDR3 reads CASSLMGSQETQYF. DNA of the CDR3: TGTGCCAGCAGCCTTATGGGCAGCCAAGAGACCCAGTACTTC.

The chain combines TRBV10-3 with TRBJ1-4, with a tentative D call TRBD1 (5 bases). CDR3 length: 16 amino acids. V was shortened by 6 bases and J by 5 bases, with 19 bases between the two germline ends. Germline CDR1 and CDR2: ENHRY and SYGVKD. The CDR3 here is CAISSGTAVGNEKLFF. The CDR3 DNA reads as TGTGCCATCAGCTCCGGGACCGCCGTGGGGAATGAAAAACTGTTTTTT.

This sequence joins TRBV5-1 and TRBJ1-4; maybe TRBD1 (6 bases). V shed 1 base and J shed 3 bases, with 13 bases lying between them. This CDR3 contains 16 residues. CDR1 SGHRS and CDR2 YFSETQ come from the germline V gene. This chain's CDR3 is CASSLIQGLPNEKLFF. CDR3 sequence (DNA): TGCGCCAGCAGCTTGATCCAGGGGTTGCCTAATGAAAAACTGTTTTTT. Looking up the rest from reference TRBV5-1 and TRBJ1-4 gives the full variable domain: KAGVTQTPRYLIKTRGQQVTLSCSPISGHRSVSWYQQTPGQGLQFLFEYFSETQRNKGNFPGRFSGRQFSNSRSEMNVSTLELGDSALYLCASSLIQGLPNEKLFFGSGTQLSVL.

This clone is a singleton in its sample. The genes are TRBV19 and TRBJ1-5, with D perhaps TRBD1 (5 bases). The CDR3 length is 12 residues. Germline CDR1 LNHDA, CDR2 SQIVND (reference sequence). Trimming took off 1 base at V and 11 bases at J, with 9 bases between the two ends. DNA of the CDR3: TGTGCCAGTAGTATAGCCGGAGGGGCCCAGCATTTT. Translated: CASSIAGGAQHF. The full variable domain, its missing parts supplied by reference TRBV19 and TRBJ1-5, is DGGITQSPKYLFRKEGQNVTLSCEQNLNHDAMYWYRQDPGQGLRLIYYSQIVNDFQKGDIAEGYSVSREKKESFPLTVTSAQKNPTAFYLCASSIAGGAQHFGDGTRLSIL.

The chain couples TRBV13 to TRBJ2-3; 8 nucleotides agree with TRBD2. The CDR3 is 16 residues long. The trim removed 3 bases at V and 0 bases at J, leaving 5 bases unmatched. In germline, CDR1 is PRHDT, CDR2 FYEKMQ (reference sequence). CDR3 in DNA: TGTGCCAGCAGCTTCCGACTAGCGAGAAGCACAGATACGCAGTATTTT. Translation gives CASSFRLARSTDTQYF.

This clone was seen once. Here the CDR3 reads CASSQLRNTEAFF. The DNA for the CDR3 is TGTGCCAGCAGCCAACTTAGGAACACTGAAGCTTTCTTT. The chain recombines TRBV7-8 with TRBJ1-1; D remains unclear. This CDR3 is built from 13 residues. Trimming removed 5 bases at V and 1 base at J, with 8 bases between. Germline V lookup: CDR1 SGHVS, CDR2 FQNEAQ.

The chain links TRBV27 to TRBJ1-2, with a weak D call TRBD1 (6 bases). Per the germline V gene, CDR1 is MNHEY and CDR2 is SMNVEV (reference sequence). V dropped 6 bases and J dropped 0 bases, with 23 bases sitting between them. This CDR3 comprises 18 residues. The CDR3 protein is CASRPQIRQAVSNYGYTF. In DNA, the CDR3 is TGTGCCAGCAGACCCCAGATCAGACAGGCGGTATCTAACTATGGCTACACCTTC.

The rearrangement joins TRBV7-9 to TRBJ1-3; D unresolved. This CDR3 spans 16 amino acids. Trimming took 4 bases from V and 0 from J, leaving 13 bases between them. Germline lookup yields CDR1 SEHNR and CDR2 FQNEAQ (reference sequence). The DNA for the CDR3 is TGTGCCAGCAGCTCGACTCAAGATCACTCTGGAAACACCATATATTTT. It translates to CASSSTQDHSGNTIYF.

The chain links TRBV2 to TRBJ1-5, with D tentatively TRBD1 (6 bases). CDR1 and CDR2 (germline): SNHLY, FYNNEI. This CDR3 has 14 amino acids. The ends were cut back, 6 bases at V and 0 bases at J, with 9 bases in the middle. The CDR3 is CASSGTYSNQPQHF. The CDR3 DNA follows: TGTGCCAGCAGCGGGACATATAGCAATCAGCCCCAGCATTTT.

The chain has TRBV28 and TRBJ2-6, with D perhaps matching TRBD2 (6 bases). The CDR3 length is 15 residues. Trimming took off 8 bases at V and 0 bases at J, with 11 bases between the two ends. Germline-derived CDR1 and CDR2 are MDHEN and SYDVKM. CDR3 region: CASGGVSSGANVLTF. CDR3 nucleotides: TGTGCCAGCGGAGGGGTCTCCTCTGGGGCCAACGTCCTGACTTTC.

The rearrangement joins TRBV19 to TRBJ2-5, with 11 bases aligning to TRBD2. The J call may not be correct, given that the DNA end is closer to TRBJ2-7. The CDR3 totals 14 residues. Germline V gives CDR1 LNHDA, CDR2 SQIVND (reference sequence). This chain's CDR3 is CASSVLAGGSEQYF. In DNA form, the CDR3 reads TGTGCCAGTAGTGTCTTAGCGGGAGGGTCCGAGCAGTACTTC.

J is TRBJ2-2 and V is TRBV5-6, with D uncertain. The V gene's germline CDR1 is SGHDT and CDR2 YYEEEE. The CDR3 totals 16 residues. V gave up 0 bases and J gave up 3 bases, with 12 bases separating them. The CDR3 sequence: CASSLEGRAYTGELFF. CDR3 sequence (DNA): TGTGCCAGCAGCTTGGAAGGTAGGGCCTACACCGGGGAGCTGTTTTTT.

V usage is TRBV5-1 and J usage is TRBJ2-7, with 10 bases aligning to TRBD2. Germline V gene data show CDR1 as SGHRS and CDR2 as YFSETQ. J lost 2 bases, V lost 2 bases, and 7 bases had no gene match. The CDR3 runs 16 residues. The CDR3 loop is CASSFNQLAGPYEQYF. In DNA, the CDR3 is TGCGCCAGCAGCTTTAATCAACTAGCGGGACCCTACGAGCAGTACTTC.

The V gene is TRBV15, the J gene TRBJ2-2; D possibly uses TRBD1 or TRBD2 (6 bases each). Trimming took off 5 bases at V and 1 base at J, with 14 bases between the two ends. CDR1 LNHNV and CDR2 YYDKDF come from the germline V gene (reference sequence). This CDR3 has 16 amino acids. Here the CDR3 reads CATSLRGGRNTGELFF. CDR3 nucleotide sequence: TGTGCCACCAGCCTAAGAGGGGGGAGGAACACCGGGGAGCTGTTTTTT.

The chain employs TRBV2 and TRBJ1-6; D perhaps matches TRBD1 (6 bases). This CDR3 has 15 amino acids. Trimming pared 7 bases from V and 4 bases from J, leaving 14 bases between. The V gene's germline CDR1 is SNHLY and CDR2 FYNNEI. DNA for the CDR3: TGTGCCAGCACCGACAGGAGTCTTTATAATTCACCCCTCCACTTT. Its translation is CASTDRSLYNSPLHF.

Comments on this clone: The same CDR3 is also encoded by other DNA sequences in this sample. The chain couples TRBV18 to TRBJ1-1; 7 bases align to TRBD1. The germline gives CDR1 KGHSH, CDR2 LQKENI. The CDR3 loop spans 14 amino acids. The ends lost 3 bases at V and 5 bases at J; junction bases unmatched: 6. Here the CDR3 DNA reads TGTGCCAGCTCACCCGCAGGGGGGGATACTGAAGCTTTCTTT. Encoded protein: CASSPAGGDTEAFF.

The chain couples TRBV7-8 to TRBJ1-4; possibly TRBD1 for D (6 bases). This CDR3 region has 14 residues. Trimming left V 3 bases short and J 7 bases short, with 12 bases between. Germline V gives CDR1 SGHVS, CDR2 FQNEAQ. CDR3 loop: CASSLDSMREKLFF. The DNA for the CDR3 is TGTGCCAGCAGCTTGGACAGTATGCGTGAAAAACTGTTTTTT. Complete variable domain (other parts from reference TRBV7-8 and TRBJ1-4): GAGVSQSPRYKVAKRGQDVALRCDPISGHVSLFWYQQALGQGPEFLTYFQNEAQLDKSGLPSDRFFAERPEGSVSTLKIQRTQQEDSAVYLCASSLDSMREKLFFGSGTQLSVL.

The rearrangement links TRBV27 to TRBJ1-1; no reliable D call. With 5 bases removed from V and 3 bases from J, the gap between germline ends came to 13 bases. The CDR3 is 14 residues long. CDR1 is MNHEY, CDR2 SMNVEV, per germline (reference sequence). For the CDR3, the DNA is TGTGCCAGCAGTCCCCTAGGAAGGGACACTGAAGCTTTCTTT. Translation: CASSPLGRDTEAFF.

The chain joins TRBV29-1 to TRBJ2-3; D is uncertain. The V and J ends lost 7 bases and 1 base respectively, with 9 bases between them. The CDR3 length is 12 residues. Germline CDR1 reads SQVTM; CDR2 reads ANQGSEA. Here the CDR3 reads CSGVRGTDTQYF. In DNA form, the CDR3 reads TGCAGCGGTGTCAGAGGCACAGATACGCAGTATTTT.